Listed below are T cell receptor beta chains from one sample, sequenced in a study of vaccination effects on CD4 cells after COVID-19. Their antigen targets remain unknown. Sequenced by immunoSEQ multiplex PCR; TCRdb stores in-frame clones only, minus some. The sample has tens of thousands of clones, 82% seen once. This sample comprised CD4+ T cells from PBMCs cultured with HCoV-NL63 spike peptides, obtained after COVID-19 vaccination. The receptors originated from a human donor who received a COVID-19 vaccine. Some clones in this sample may be carry-over from other donors' samples. Each CDR3 is given with its conserved first and last residue. D genes are given only for firm matches. Some rows have no size entry. The others give once, few or many, or a class for an expanded clone.

clone_size	v_call	cdr3_length	d_call	j_call	cdr3_nt	cdr3_aa
once	TRBV3-1/TRBV3-2	15	TRBD2	TRBJ2-3	TGTGCCAGCAGCCAAGTGCGGGGGGGCACAGATACGCAGTATTTT	CASSQVRGGTDTQYF
NA	TRBV21-1	16	NA	TRBJ1-6	TGTGCCAGCAGCAGACGAGGGCGCACGGAGAAATCACCCCTCCACTTT	CASSRRGRTEKSPLHF
NA	TRBV2	13	TRBD1	TRBJ2-4	TGTGCCACGGGACAGGAAGCCAAAAACATTCAGTACTTC	CATGQEAKNIQYF
NA	TRBV30	14	TRBD1	TRBJ1-2	TGTGCCTGGAGTTTTCAGGGGGCCATCTATGGCTACACCTTC	CAWSFQGAIYGYTF
medium-sized	TRBV6-5	14	TRBD1	TRBJ1-4	TGTGCCAGCAGTTCGGGACAGGACGCTGAAAAACTGTTTTTT	CASSSGQDAEKLFF
NA	TRBV6-5	14	TRBD1	TRBJ1-2	TGTGCCAGCAGTTCGGAGGGGACAGGGTCTGGCTACACCTTC	CASSSEGTGSGYTF
NA	TRBV6-5	15	NA	TRBJ2-3	TGTGCCAGCAGTTCCTGGACTGGATCCACAGATACGCAGTATTTT	CASSSWTGSTDTQYF
NA	TRBV29-1	13	TRBD1	TRBJ1-2	TGCAGCGTTGAAGATAACAGGGGGGGCGGCTACACCTTC	CSVEDNRGGGYTF
NA	TRBV19	16	NA	TRBJ2-4	TGTGCCAGTAGTATTGGAGGGGGCGCGTCGGTAAACATTCAGTACTTC	CASSIGGGASVNIQYF
NA	TRBV5-1	15	TRBD1	TRBJ1-6	TGCGCCAGCAGCTCCGGGGGACAGGGCGGTTCACCCCTCCACTTT	CASSSGGQGGSPLHF
NA	TRBV7-3	13	NA	TRBJ1-2	TGTGCCAGCAGCTTGAGTGCAGGGGAGGGCTACACCTTC	CASSLSAGEGYTF
few	TRBV7-3	14	NA	TRBJ1-6	TGTGCCAGCAGCCGAGGCACAGAAAATTCACCCCTCCACTTT	CASSRGTENSPLHF
NA	TRBV19	13	NA	TRBJ2-1	TGTGCCAGTCGGCCGGATCCCTACAATGAGCAGTTCTTC	CASRPDPYNEQFF
NA	TRBV29-1	14	TRBD1	TRBJ2-1	TGCAGCGTTGCAAGGGACAGGGGTGGGTATGAGCAGTTCTTC	CSVARDRGGYEQFF
NA	TRBV6-5	13	NA	TRBJ1-2	TGTGCCAGCAGTTTGGGGGGTTCTTATGGCTACACCTTC	CASSLGGSYGYTF
NA	TRBV27	14	TRBD2	TRBJ2-2	TGTGCCAGCAAGGTGGGGAGGGCCGCCGGGGAGCTGTTTTTT	CASKVGRAAGELFF
NA	TRBV30	15	NA	TRBJ1-5	TGTGCCTGGAGTCCGGCCATTCCCGGGGGTCAGCCCCAGCATTTT	CAWSPAIPGGQPQHF
NA	TRBV28	15	NA	TRBJ1-5	TGTGCCAGCACCTGGCAAATGAATAGCAATCAGCCCCAGCATTTT	CASTWQMNSNQPQHF
NA	TRBV7-2	14	NA	TRBJ1-2	TGTGCCAGCAGCTTAGGGGCGTCTAACTATGGCTACACCTTC	CASSLGASNYGYTF
NA	TRBV9	16	TRBD2	TRBJ2-5	TGTGCCAGCAGCGTAATGGGGGGGGGTCCTGAAGAGACCCAGTACTTC	CASSVMGGGPEETQYF
NA	TRBV9	15	NA	TRBJ2-1	TGTGCCAGCAGCCCTGCTACCAACTCCTACAATGAGCAGTTCTTC	CASSPATNSYNEQFF
NA	TRBV12-5	15	TRBD1	TRBJ1-4	TGTGCTAGTGGACCAGGACAGGGGGCTAATGAAAAACTGTTTTTT	CASGPGQGANEKLFF
once	TRBV24-1	13	NA	TRBJ2-3	TGTGCCACCAGTCGAGTTAACACAGATACGCAGTATTTT	CATSRVNTDTQYF
NA	TRBV21-1	15	NA	TRBJ1-3	TGTGCCAGCGGGAGGGGTTTAATGTCTGGAAACACCATATATTTT	CASGRGLMSGNTIYF
NA	TRBV3-1/TRBV3-2	12	NA	TRBJ2-1	TGTGCCAGCAGCCAAGACCCGGGTGAGCAGTTCTTC	CASSQDPGEQFF
NA	TRBV27	16	NA	TRBJ1-1	TGTGCCAGCAGTTTCCTGGCGGGCGCGGGGAACACTGAAGCTTTCTTT	CASSFLAGAGNTEAFF
NA	TRBV14	13	NA	TRBJ1-4	TGTGCCAGCAGCCAGGGGGCGATTGAAAAACTGTTTTTT	CASSQGAIEKLFF
NA	TRBV23-1	15	NA	TRBJ2-5	TGCGCCAGCAGCCAAGAGGGCAGCTCCCAAGAGACCCAGTACTTC	CASSQEGSSQETQYF
few	TRBV4-1	16	NA	TRBJ2-1	TGCGCCAGCAGCCAAGACCCAGCCAGCTCCTACAATGAGCAGTTCTTC	CASSQDPASSYNEQFF
NA	TRBV19	15	TRBD1	TRBJ1-6	TGTGCCAGTAGACGGATCGGGACAGATAATTCACCCCTCCACTTT	CASRRIGTDNSPLHF
once	TRBV9	17	TRBD1	TRBJ2-3	TGTGCCAGCAGCTTTCGATCGCAGGGGGCCGGCACAGATACGCAGTATTTT	CASSFRSQGAGTDTQYF
NA	TRBV27	14	NA	TRBJ1-5	TGTGCCAGCAGTTTATTTCTCTCCGATCAGCCCCAGCATTTT	CASSLFLSDQPQHF
NA	TRBV19	14	NA	TRBJ2-3	TGTGCCAGTACGGAAGGGATTAGCACAGATACGCAGTATTTT	CASTEGISTDTQYF
NA	TRBV29-1	14	NA	TRBJ1-4	TGCAGCGTTGAGTTAGTCAGGGGTGCTGAAAAACTGTTTTTT	CSVELVRGAEKLFF
NA	TRBV19	15	NA	TRBJ2-3	TGTGCCAGTAGTATACCTCGTACTAGCACAGATACGCAGTATTTT	CASSIPRTSTDTQYF
NA	TRBV24-1	13	NA	TRBJ1-5	TGTGCCACCAGTGATTTGGGATGGAAGCCCCAGCATTTT	CATSDLGWKPQHF
NA	TRBV4-3	17	NA	TRBJ2-2	TGCGCCAGCAGCCAAGATTTCATAGGGGCCGACACCGGGGAGCTGTTTTTT	CASSQDFIGADTGELFF
NA	TRBV5-1	12	NA	TRBJ2-3	TGCGCCAGCAACGGGGACACAGATACGCAGTATTTT	CASNGDTDTQYF
once	TRBV28	14	NA	TRBJ2-1	TGTGCCAGCAGCCCTGCACAGACCTACAATGAGCAGTTCTTC	CASSPAQTYNEQFF
NA	TRBV5-1	16	TRBD1	TRBJ2-3	TGCGCCAGCAGCTTTGGACAGGGGGCAGGCACAGATACGCAGTATTTT	CASSFGQGAGTDTQYF
NA	TRBV24-1	15	NA	TRBJ2-4	TGTGCCACCAGTGACCCCAGGGGAGCCAAAAACATTCAGTACTTC	CATSDPRGAKNIQYF
NA	TRBV3-1/TRBV3-2	13	NA	TRBJ1-5	TGTGCCAGCAGCCAAGGTAGCAATCAGCCCCAGCATTTT	CASSQGSNQPQHF
NA	TRBV4-2	16	NA	TRBJ1-1	TGTGCCAGCAGCCAAGAGAGCACAGGGTGGAACACTGAAGCTTTCTTT	CASSQESTGWNTEAFF
NA	TRBV5-8	19	TRBD2	TRBJ2-1	TGTGCCAGCAGCTCGGGTCGGAAGCTGGTAGCGGGAACATACAATGAGCAGTTCTTC	CASSSGRKLVAGTYNEQFF
NA	TRBV29-1	12	TRBD1	TRBJ1-1	TGCAGCGCCGGGGACAGGGGGACTGAAGCTTTCTTT	CSAGDRGTEAFF
NA	TRBV4-2	16	NA	TRBJ2-1	TGTGCCAGCAGCCAACATTACTCGAGCTCCTACAATGAGCAGTTCTTC	CASSQHYSSSYNEQFF
NA	TRBV15	15	TRBD1	TRBJ1-5	TGTGCCACCAGCAGACAAACAGGGGATCTTCAGCCCCAGCATTTT	CATSRQTGDLQPQHF
NA	TRBV6-6	15	TRBD1	TRBJ2-3	TGTGCCAGCAGTTATTTGGGGACAGATATAGATACGCAGTATTTT	CASSYLGTDIDTQYF
NA	TRBV18	14	NA	TRBJ2-5	TGTGCCAGCTCACGGGACCTGGGAGGAGAGACCCAGTACTTC	CASSRDLGGETQYF
NA	TRBV5-1	14	NA	TRBJ2-5	TGCGCCAGCAGCTTGGCCGGAGGGACAGAGACCCAGTACTTC	CASSLAGGTETQYF
NA	TRBV10-2	18	TRBD2	TRBJ2-5	TGCGCCAGCAGTGGCCCGGGACTAGCGGGGGGGACCCAAGAGACCCAGTACTTC	CASSGPGLAGGTQETQYF